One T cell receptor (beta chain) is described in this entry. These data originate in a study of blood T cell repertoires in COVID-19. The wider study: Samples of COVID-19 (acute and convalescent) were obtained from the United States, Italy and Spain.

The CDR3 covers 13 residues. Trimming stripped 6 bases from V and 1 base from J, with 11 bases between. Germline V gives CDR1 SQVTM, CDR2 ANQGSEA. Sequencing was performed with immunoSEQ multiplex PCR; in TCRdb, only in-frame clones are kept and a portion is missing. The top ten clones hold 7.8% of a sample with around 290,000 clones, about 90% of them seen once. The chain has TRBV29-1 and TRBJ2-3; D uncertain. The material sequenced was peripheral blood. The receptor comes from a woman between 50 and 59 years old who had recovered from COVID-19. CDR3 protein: CSVAKAGTDTQYF. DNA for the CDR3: TGCAGCGTAGCCAAGGCGGGCACAGATACGCAGTATTTT.